Following are 7 T cell receptor beta chains from one sample sequenced in a study of T cells in Graves' hyperthyroidism and ophthalmopathy (dated by TCRdb to between 2018 and 2021). Library construction relied on multiplex PCR. Instrument used: Illumina HiSeq 2000. The TCR beta CDR3 regions were amplified from the RNA transcripts. The first round of RT-PCR for the TCR CDR3 was performed with the HTBI primer set and the Qiagen OneStep RT-PCR kit. In TCRdb, the public reads were trimmed at Q25 with fastp and aligned with MiXCR, with productive beta chains retained. All rows with the same CDR3 protein become a single entry with the most common DNA and genes. For this sample the table gives around 500,000 distinct CDR3 sequences, of which around 15% were detected only once. The ten largest clones take up approximately 13% of the sample. The specimen sequenced was blood. Receptor source: a woman aged 40 to 50 with Graves' hyperthyroidism.

Remarks on this clonotype: A clone one base away is much larger, so this may be a read error. This chain uses TRBV2 with TRBJ2-5; 13 bases map to TRBD2. The CDR3 sequence is 14 residues long. Germline CDR1 SNHLY, CDR2 FYNNEI. CDR3 sequence reads: CASKGGLAGKTPYF. CDR3 DNA sequence: TGTGCCAGCAAGGGGGGACTAGCGGGGAAGACCCCGTACTTC.

The chain couples TRBV4-1 to TRBJ1-1; perhaps TRBD1 as D (5 bases). The length of the CDR3 is 18 residues. CDR1 is MGHRA and CDR2 is YSYEKL in the germline V gene. Trimming pared 1 base from V and 2 bases from J, leaving 20 bases between. DNA of the CDR3: TGCGCCAGCAGCCAAGTTCGCTTTCGGACATCTTATAACACTGAAGCTTTCTTT. This encodes CASSQVRFRTSYNTEAFF.

This clonotype occurred many times. The chain combines TRBV12-5 with TRBJ1-2, with 9 bases that match TRBD1. V lost 1 base to trimming and J lost 6 bases; unmatched junction nucleotides: 0. This CDR3 comprises 13 residues. From germline, CDR1 is LGHNT and CDR2 FRNRAP. CDR3 bases: TGTGCTAGTGGTTTGGGGACAGGGGATGGCTACACCTTC. Its protein is CASGLGTGDGYTF.

This rearrangement joins TRBV20-1 to TRBJ2-1; 7 positions match TRBD1. Trimming cost V 5 bases and J 2 bases; bases outside gene matches: 6. This CDR3 spans 14 amino acids. Per germline, CDR1 DFQATT and CDR2 SNEGSKA (reference sequence). CDR3 DNA: TGCAGTGCTCGACAGGGATGGCCCTACAATGAGCAGTTCTTC. Translating it yields CSARQGWPYNEQFF.

The chain has TRBV5-1 and TRBJ2-1; TRBD1 aligns across 9 bases. The CDR3 contains 16 residues. Germline V gene lookup returns CDR1 SGHRS and CDR2 YFSETQ. V trimming: 0 bases; J trimming: 9 bases; junction bases outside the gene matches: 10. CDR3 bases: TGCGCCAGCAGCTTGGCCCCTGCGGGACAGGGTCGTGAGCAGTTCTTC. This encodes CASSLAPAGQGREQFF.

At least ten counts were recorded for this clonotype. The chain carries TRBV11-3 and TRBJ2-2; weak D call: TRBD2 (5 bases). V lost 0 bases to trimming and J lost 6 bases, with 8 bases between them. The V gene's germline CDR1 is SGHNT and CDR2 YENEEA. This CDR3 has 14 residues. In nucleotides, the CDR3 is TGTGCCAGCAGCTTAGAATCGAGGGCCGGGGAGCTGTTTTTT. Amino acid sequence: CASSLESRAGELFF.

The CDR3 DNA reads TGCGCCAGCAGCACCGGGACACCCAATTCACCCCTCCACTTT. This gives the protein CASSTGTPNSPLHF. The chain links TRBV10-2 to TRBJ1-6, with D perhaps matching TRBD1 (6 bases). CDR3 length: 14 residues. The germline V and J ends were trimmed by 6 bases and 7 bases, with 13 bases remaining between them. Germline values: CDR1 WSHSY, CDR2 SAAADI.